This T cell receptor beta chain was obtained from a study of PD-L1 blockade in urothelial cancer. Whole-study context: Patients with male sex and bladder-origin urothelial cancer accounted for most of the roughly 30 enrolled. A median blood sample held about 140,000 T cells and tens of thousands of unique TCRs.

Clones were sequenced by immunoSEQ multiplex PCR, and TCRdb holds only the in-frame ones, with some missing. The sample consists of 95,000 or so clones, around 86% of them appearing once. The sample's time point: pretreatment peripheral blood. General study points: The study found that durable-benefit patients expanded tumor-associated blood clones more at 3 weeks.

Concerning this clone itself: Antigen unknown.

The TCR was taken from a man between 60 and 75 years old with urothelial cancer. Sequenced material: PBMCs, taken around atezolizumab (anti-PD-L1) treatment.

The CDR3 reads CASSTPPDEQYF. CDR3 in DNA: TGTGCCAGTAGTACCCCCCCGGACGAGCAGTACTTC. The rearrangement uses TRBV19 and TRBJ2-7; no clear D gene. This CDR3 region has 12 residues. Germline loops: CDR1 LNHDA, CDR2 SQIVND (reference sequence). The V gene lost 4 bases and the J gene lost 5 bases, with 9 bases spanning the gap.